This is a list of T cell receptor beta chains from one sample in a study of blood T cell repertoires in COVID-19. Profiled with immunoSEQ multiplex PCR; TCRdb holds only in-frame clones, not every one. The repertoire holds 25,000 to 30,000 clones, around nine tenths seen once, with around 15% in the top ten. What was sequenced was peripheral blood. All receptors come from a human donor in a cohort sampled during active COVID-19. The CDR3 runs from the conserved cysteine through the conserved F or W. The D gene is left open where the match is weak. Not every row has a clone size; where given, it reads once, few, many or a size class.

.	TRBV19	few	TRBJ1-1	TGTGCCAGTAGCACCGGGAAAGAAGCTTTCTTT	CASSTGKEAFF
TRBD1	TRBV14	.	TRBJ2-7	TGTGCCAGCCGACAGGGGAGAGACGAGCAGTACTTC	CASRQGRDEQYF
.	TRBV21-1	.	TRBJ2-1	TGTGCCAGGACGACAGGCACCGGGTTTACTAGCGGGGGACGCTCCTACAATGAGCAGTTCTTC	CARTTGTGFTSGGRSYNEQFF
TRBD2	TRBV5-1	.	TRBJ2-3	TGCGCCAGCTCCACTACTAGCGGGGGGGCCGCAGATACGCAGTATTTT	CASSTTSGGAADTQYF
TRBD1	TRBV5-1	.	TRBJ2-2	TGCGCCAGCAGACAGAGGTGGACAGGGACCACCGGGGAGCTGTTTTTT	CASRQRWTGTTGELFF
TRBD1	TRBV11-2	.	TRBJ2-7	TGTGCCAGCAGCCAAACCGGGACAGTATTCTACGAGCAGTACTTC	CASSQTGTVFYEQYF
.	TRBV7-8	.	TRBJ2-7	TGTGCCAGCAGCCAGACTAGGACTCAGTACGAGCAGTACTTC	CASSQTRTQYEQYF
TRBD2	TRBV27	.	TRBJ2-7	TGTGCCAGCAGTTCCTGGACTAGCGGGAGTTACGAGCAGTACTTC	CASSSWTSGSYEQYF
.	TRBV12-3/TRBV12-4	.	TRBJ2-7	TGTGCCAGCAGCTCCTCGTCCCGCGAGCAGTACTTC	CASSSSSREQYF
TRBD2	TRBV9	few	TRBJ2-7	TGTGCCAGCAGCTTCCTAGCGGGAGACTGGGAGCAGTACTTC	CASSFLAGDWEQYF
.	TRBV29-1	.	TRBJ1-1	TGCAGCGTGGGACTCACCACTGAAGCTTTCTTT	CSVGLTTEAFF
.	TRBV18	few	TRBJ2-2	TGTGCCAGCTCACCAGACTCTAATCCCTTGTCCGGGGAGCTGTTTTTT	CASSPDSNPLSGELFF
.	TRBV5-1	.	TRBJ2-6	TGCGCCAGCAGCTTGGGAATACGGGAATTCTACTCTGGGGCCAACGTCCTGACTTTC	CASSLGIREFYSGANVLTF
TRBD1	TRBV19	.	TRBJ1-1	TGTGCCAGTAGTGTCGCCGGGACAGGGACTTCTGAAGCTTTCTTT	CASSVAGTGTSEAFF
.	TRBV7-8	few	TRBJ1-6	TGTGCCAGCAGTCTCGCCGGGAGTTATAATTCACCCCTCCACTTT	CASSLAGSYNSPLHF
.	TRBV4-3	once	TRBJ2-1	TGCGCCAGCAGCCAAGATCCCCAAAGGAGGGGTGAGCAGTTCTTC	CASSQDPQRRGEQFF
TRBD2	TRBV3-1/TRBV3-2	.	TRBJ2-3	TGTGCCAGCAGCCCCACTAGCGGGGGGCCAGATACGCAGTATTTT	CASSPTSGGPDTQYF
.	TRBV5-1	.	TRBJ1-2	TGCGCCAGCAGCTCCACTTATGAGGGTTATGGCTACACCTTC	CASSSTYEGYGYTF
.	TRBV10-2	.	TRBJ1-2	TGCGCCAGCAGTGAGGTGACACTGAGCTATGGCTACACCTTC	CASSEVTLSYGYTF
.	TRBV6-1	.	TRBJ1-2	TGTGCCAGCAGTGAAGTGCGCGACAGCCCCTATGGCTACACCTTC	CASSEVRDSPYGYTF
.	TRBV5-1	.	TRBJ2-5	TGCGCCAGCAGTAAGGGGCGACTGTGGGAGACCCAGTACTTC	CASSKGRLWETQYF
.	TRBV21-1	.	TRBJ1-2	TGTGCCAGCAGCAAAGAGGGCAGGGCTGATGGCTACACCTTC	CASSKEGRADGYTF
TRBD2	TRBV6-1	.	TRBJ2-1	TGTGCCAGCAGTGCGCCACCAACTAGCGGGGCCACCAATGAGCAGTTCTTC	CASSAPPTSGATNEQFF
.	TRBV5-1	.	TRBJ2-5	TGCGCCAGCAGCTCTGAAGGGGGGACCCAGTACTTC	CASSSEGGTQYF
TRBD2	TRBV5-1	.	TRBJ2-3	TGCGCCAGCACATGGGGGGGGACCGGCACAGATACGCAGTATTTT	CASTWGGTGTDTQYF
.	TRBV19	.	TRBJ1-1	TGTGCCAGTAGTCTTGTCCGGGACACCGACACTGAAGCTTTCTTT	CASSLVRDTDTEAFF
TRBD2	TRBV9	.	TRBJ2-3	TGTGCCAGCAGCGTAGTAGCGGGAGAATTCACAGATACGCAGTATTTT	CASSVVAGEFTDTQYF
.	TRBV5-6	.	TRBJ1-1	TGTGCCAGCAGCTGGAGAGACAGTGTTTACACTGAAGCTTTCTTT	CASSWRDSVYTEAFF
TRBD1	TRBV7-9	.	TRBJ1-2	TGTGCCAGCAGCCAGGACAGGGTCTATGGCTACACCTTC	CASSQDRVYGYTF
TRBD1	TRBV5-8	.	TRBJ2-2	TGTGCCAGCAGCGCGTGGGGGACAGTACACACCGGGGAGCTGTTTTTT	CASSAWGTVHTGELFF
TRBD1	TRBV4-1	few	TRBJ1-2	TGCGCCAGCAGCCAAGTCTCACCCGGACAGGGGAGAGACTATGGCTACACCTTC	CASSQVSPGQGRDYGYTF
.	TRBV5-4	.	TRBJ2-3	TGTGCCAGCAGCTTGAGGAGGGGGGGCTCAGATACGCAGTATTTT	CASSLRRGGSDTQYF
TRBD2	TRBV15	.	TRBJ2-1	TGTGCCACCAGCTATAGCGGGAGAGGGAACTCCTACAATGAGCAGTTCTTC	CATSYSGRGNSYNEQFF
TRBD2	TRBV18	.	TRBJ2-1	TGTGCCAGCTCACCAGGGCTAGCGGGGGGCAATGAGCAGTTCTTC	CASSPGLAGGNEQFF
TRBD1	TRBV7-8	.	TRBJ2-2	TGTGCCAGCAGCTTCCCCGGGACAGGGGGCACCGGGGAGCTGTTTTTT	CASSFPGTGGTGELFF
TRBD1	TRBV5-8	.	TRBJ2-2	TGTGCCAGCAGTACTTACAGGGGTCTGAACACCGGGGAGCTGTTTTTT	CASSTYRGLNTGELFF
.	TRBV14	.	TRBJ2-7	TGTGCCAGCAGCCCCCACCGCCTTCGGAGAGGTGCCTACGAGCAGTACTTC	CASSPHRLRRGAYEQYF
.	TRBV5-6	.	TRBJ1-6	TGTGCCAGCAGCTTGGTTAGGGGGATTAATTCACCCCTCCACTTT	CASSLVRGINSPLHF
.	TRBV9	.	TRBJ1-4	TGTGCCAGCACTTCCAGGGATGGCCTAAATGAAAAACTGTTTTTT	CASTSRDGLNEKLFF
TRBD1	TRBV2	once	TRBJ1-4	TGTGCCAGCAGTGAATCTTCGGGACAGGGGTTTGAAAAACTGTTTTTT	CASSESSGQGFEKLFF
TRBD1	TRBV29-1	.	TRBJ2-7	TGCAGCGTTGAAGGGACAGGGTTGAACGAGCAGTACTTC	CSVEGTGLNEQYF
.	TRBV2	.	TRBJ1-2	TGTGCCAGCAGTACCCTACAGAACTATGGCTACACCTTC	CASSTLQNYGYTF
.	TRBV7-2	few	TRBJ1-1	TGTGCCAGCAGCCCCGGCGGCGGGGGCTACACTGAAGCTTTCTTT	CASSPGGGGYTEAFF
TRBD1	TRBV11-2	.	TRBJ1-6	TGTGCCAGCAGCCAGCCAGGGGGGCGGACACCCCTCCACTTT	CASSQPGGRTPLHF
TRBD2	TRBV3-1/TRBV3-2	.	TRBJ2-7	TGTGCCAGCAGCAATGAACTTTCATCGTTAGGCGGGGGATACTACGAGCAGTACTTC	CASSNELSSLGGGYYEQYF
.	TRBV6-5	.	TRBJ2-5	TGTGCCAGCAGCTTGGGACACGCTCAAGAGAGGACCCAGTACTTC	CASSLGHAQERTQYF
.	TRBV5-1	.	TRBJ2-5	TGCGCCAGCAGCTTGGCCGTCAGGAACCAGCAAGAGACCCAGTACTTC	CASSLAVRNQQETQYF
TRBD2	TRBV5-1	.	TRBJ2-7	TGCGCCAGCAGCTTGCGGACTAGCGGGAGCTACGAGCAGTACTTC	CASSLRTSGSYEQYF
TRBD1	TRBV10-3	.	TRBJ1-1	TGTGCCAGCTGGACAGGGGGAGGCACTGAAGCTTTCTTT	CASWTGGGTEAFF
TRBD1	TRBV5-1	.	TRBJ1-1	TGCGCCAGCAGCAAAGACAGGGGGAACACTGAAGCTTTCTTT	CASSKDRGNTEAFF
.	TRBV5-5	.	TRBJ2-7	TGTGCCAGCAGATTGGACTTCACAGGGAGCTACGAGCAGTACTTC	CASRLDFTGSYEQYF
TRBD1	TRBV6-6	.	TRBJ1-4	TGTGCCAGCAATCTACAGGGGGCTGCAACTAATGAAAAACTGTTTTTT	CASNLQGAATNEKLFF
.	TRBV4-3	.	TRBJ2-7	TGCGCCAGCAGCCAAGAGAGGGGGGGGACGGATTCCTACGAGCAGTACTTC	CASSQERGGTDSYEQYF
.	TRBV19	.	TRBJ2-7	TGTGCCAGTAGTGCCGCTTACGGGACACCGTGGGAGCAGTACTTC	CASSAAYGTPWEQYF
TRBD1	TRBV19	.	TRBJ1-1	TGTGCCAGTAGTATATGGACAGGGGTCATGAACACTGAAGCTTTCTTT	CASSIWTGVMNTEAFF